Below, 25 T cell receptor beta chains from the same sample are listed, as sequenced in a study of shared clonotypes between healthy human individuals. Clones were sequenced by immunoSEQ multiplex PCR, and TCRdb holds only the in-frame ones, with some missing. The sample lists 1.5 million to 1.9 million clones; under 99% were seen once. Sequencing input: naive CD4+ T cells sorted from blood. Subset denoted: CD45RA+ positively selected. The receptors derive from a young man in good health.

The rearrangement uses TRBV25-1 and TRBJ1-2; TRBD1 matches 7 bases. CDR1 is MGHDK, CDR2 SYGVNS, per germline. The J segment lost 7 bases and the V segment lost 6 bases, leaving 11 bases of the junction unmatched. The CDR3 spans 14 residues. CDR3 DNA sequence: TGTGCCAGCAGCAAAACCACAGGGGTCGGTGGCTACACCTTC. This translates into CASSKTTGVGGYTF.

The chain carries TRBV5-4 and TRBJ2-7, with D possibly matching TRBD1 (6 bases). Between the trimmed V and J ends, which lost 6 bases and 4 bases, there was a span of 17 bases. The CDR3 is 14 residues long. Germline V gene data show CDR1 as SGHNT and CDR2 as YYREEE (reference sequence). The CDR3 protein is CASTGDQGRYEQYF. The CDR3 coding sequence is TGTGCCAGCACCGGAGATCAGGGGCGGTACGAGCAGTACTTC.

On this clone: Other DNA sequences within the sample encode an identical CDR3. The genes are TRBV18 and TRBJ1-5, with D perhaps matching TRBD1 (6 bases). From germline, CDR1 is KGHSH and CDR2 LQKENI. This CDR3 is built from 13 residues. The germline V and J ends were trimmed by 6 bases and 4 bases, with 10 bases remaining between them. The CDR3 spells CASSQDRNQPQHF. Here the CDR3 DNA reads TGTGCCAGCTCCCAGGACAGAAATCAGCCCCAGCATTTT. The variable domain in full, completed from reference TRBV18 and TRBJ1-5, reads NAGVMQNPRHLVRRRGQEARLRCSPMKGHSHVYWYRQLPEEGLKFMVYLQKENIIDESGMPKERFSAEFPKEGPSILRIQQVVRGDSAAYFCASSQDRNQPQHFGDGTRLSIL.

The chain is built from TRBV7-6 and TRBJ2-2, with TRBD1 matching over 8 bases. V was clipped by 3 bases and J by 7 bases; unmatched bases: 28. This CDR3 has 22 amino acids. Per germline, CDR1 SGHVS and CDR2 FNYEAQ. The CDR3 loop reads CASSFGPWVGQGGIISSGELFF. The DNA of the CDR3 is TGTGCCAGCAGCTTCGGCCCCTGGGTTGGACAGGGCGGTATTATATCAAGCGGGGAGCTGTTTTTT. Drawing the rest from reference TRBV7-6 and TRBJ2-2, the complete variable domain is GAGVSQSPRYKVTKRGQDVALRCDPISGHVSLYWYRQALGQGPEFLTYFNYEAQQDKSGLPNDRFSAERPEGSISTLTIQRTEQRDSAMYRCASSFGPWVGQGGIISSGELFFGEGSRLTVL.

This chain uses TRBV5-4 with TRBJ2-7; no reliable D call. Germline assignment: CDR1 SGHNT and CDR2 YYREEE (reference sequence). With 4 bases removed from V and 2 bases from J, the gap between germline ends came to 7 bases. The CDR3 extends over 12 amino acids. The CDR3 DNA is TGTGCCAGCAGCACCGGACCCTACGAGCAGTACTTC. This sequence encodes CASSTGPYEQYF.

The chain links TRBV30 to TRBJ2-2, with TRBD1 matching 8 bases. The CDR3 is 14 residues long. Unmatched junction bases numbered 9, after V lost 5 bases and J lost 7 bases. CDR1 GTSNPN and CDR2 SVGIG come from the germline V gene (reference sequence). The CDR3 loop reads CAWQGARQVGELFF. The CDR3 DNA is TGTGCCTGGCAGGGGGCCCGACAGGTCGGGGAGCTGTTTTTT.

Points on this clone: This CDR3 is also generated by other DNA sequences in the sample. J is TRBJ2-7 and V is TRBV29-1; 11 nucleotides match TRBD1. Germline trimming cut 6 bases from V and 0 bases from J; bases unmatched to any gene: 4. Germline V gives CDR1 SQVTM, CDR2 ANQGSEA. CDR3 length: 14 residues. The CDR3 loop is CSVTGTGGSYEQYF. The CDR3 coding sequence is TGCAGCGTAACCGGGACAGGGGGCTCCTACGAGCAGTACTTC.

The chain couples TRBV29-1 to TRBJ1-2; D unclear. The CDR3 runs to 14 residues. Deletions cut 6 bases from V and 7 bases from J, with 21 bases between. From germline, CDR1 is SQVTM and CDR2 ANQGSEA. CDR3 residues: CSVPVGISGRGYTF. CDR3 coding DNA: TGCAGCGTCCCCGTCGGGATTTCGGGTCGTGGCTACACCTTC.

The rearrangement joins TRBV10-3 to TRBJ2-2; D call uncertain. Trimming removed 0 bases at V and 4 bases at J, with 9 bases between. The CDR3 consists of 15 residues. The germline V gene has CDR1 ENHRY and CDR2 SYGVKD. The CDR3 nucleotides read TGTGCCATCAGTGAGTCGACCAGGAGCACCGGGGAGCTGTTTTTT. This encodes CAISESTRSTGELFF.

This clone was picked up one time. Other DNA sequences of this sample code for an identical CDR3. This chain joins TRBV28 and TRBJ2-1; no clear D. Germline CDR1 and CDR2: MDHEN and SYDVKM. V gave up 3 bases and J gave up 6 bases, with 6 bases separating them. This CDR3 has 12 residues. CDR3 nucleotide sequence: TGTGCCAGCAGTTTCCCTTCCAATGAGCAGTTCTTC. Its protein product is CASSFPSNEQFF.

Note on this clone: The sample holds other DNA sequences that translate to the same CDR3. In DNA, the CDR3 is TGTGCCAGCAGCTCGGGGACGGAATACAATGAGCAGTTCTTC. Translating gives CASSSGTEYNEQFF. This chain connects TRBV5-4 to TRBJ2-1; D tentatively reads TRBD1 or TRBD2 (5 bases each). This CDR3 spans 14 amino acids. Germline CDR1 is SGHNT and CDR2 is YYREEE (reference sequence). V lost 3 bases and J lost 4, with 11 bases in between.

The chain recombines TRBV28 with TRBJ2-1; 12 nucleotides line up with TRBD2. The CDR3 loop spans 15 amino acids. The germline V gene encodes CDR1 MDHEN and CDR2 SYDVKM. With 2 bases clipped from V and 9 bases from J, the junction kept 5 bases outside the gene matches. CDR3 sequence (DNA): TGTGCCAGCAGTTTAGTTTCTAGCGGGAGGGCTGAGCAGTTCTTC. Its protein product is CASSLVSSGRAEQFF. Looking up the rest from reference TRBV28 and TRBJ2-1 gives the full variable domain: DVKVTQSSRYLVKRTGEKVFLECVQDMDHENMFWYRQDPGLGLRLIYFSYDVKMKEKGDIPEGYSVSREKKERFSLILESASTNQTSMYLCASSLVSSGRAEQFFGPGTRLTVL.

The chain links TRBV7-9 to TRBJ2-1; D remains ambiguous. CDR1 SEHNR and CDR2 FQNEAQ come from the germline V gene (reference sequence). The CDR3 is 14 residues long. V was trimmed by 1 base and J by 9 bases, leaving 13 bases between them. CDR3 amino acids: CASSLGWGWSEQFF. The CDR3 DNA sequence: TGTGCCAGCAGCTTAGGCTGGGGTTGGAGTGAGCAGTTCTTC.

About this clone: The same CDR3 is also encoded by other DNA sequences in this sample. The chain combines TRBV6-5 with TRBJ1-1; TRBD1 is a possible D gene (5 bases). The CDR3 runs to 14 residues. V was cut by 2 bases and J by 1 base, with 8 bases left in between. The germline gives CDR1 MNHEY, CDR2 SVGAGI. The CDR3 loop reads CASSYSQGNTEAFF. The CDR3 nucleotides read TGTGCCAGCAGTTACAGCCAGGGGAACACTGAAGCTTTCTTT.

This sequence joins TRBV10-3 and TRBJ2-3; D unclear. Germline CDR1 reads ENHRY; CDR2 reads SYGVKD. The CDR3 runs to 15 residues. V shed 0 bases and J shed 5 bases, with 12 bases lying between them. The CDR3 bases are TGTGCCATCAGTGAGTCGATCGGGTCCGGAGATACGCAGTATTTT. Protein sequence: CAISESIGSGDTQYF.

This chain uses TRBV5-1 with TRBJ2-1; 8 bases agree with TRBD2. V lost 2 bases, J lost 9 bases, and 7 bases stayed unmatched. The CDR3 is made up of 14 amino acids. Germline V gene lookup returns CDR1 SGHRS and CDR2 YFSETQ. The CDR3, as DNA: TGCGCCAGCAGCTTCTCAGCGGGAGAAGGTGAGCAGTTCTTC. Translated: CASSFSAGEGEQFF.

As to this clone: The identical CDR3 is also encoded by other nucleotide sequences in the sample. V and J are TRBV5-1 and TRBJ2-3, with D possibly being TRBD2 (5 bases). This CDR3 has 11 residues. Trimming took off 5 bases at V and 4 bases at J, with 5 bases between the two ends. Germline CDR1 is SGHRS and CDR2 is YFSETQ. The CDR3 is CASRAADTQYF. CDR3 in DNA: TGCGCCAGCAGAGCGGCAGATACGCAGTATTTT.

The chain has TRBV7-8 and TRBJ2-6; D unclear. This CDR3 is 14 amino acids long. The germline gives CDR1 SGHVS, CDR2 FQNEAQ. Trimming stripped 5 bases from V and 5 bases from J, with 10 bases between. CDR3 sequence (DNA): TGTGCCAGCAGCCATGAACAAAGGGCCAACGTCCTGACTTTC. Residues: CASSHEQRANVLTF.

The V and J genes are TRBV2 and TRBJ2-7; 7 positions match TRBD1. Trimming removed 9 bases from V and 3 bases from J; junction bases left unmatched: 17. The CDR3 has 16 residues. The germline V gene encodes CDR1 SNHLY and CDR2 FYNNEI. The CDR3: CASKFFSGQAHYEQYF. CDR3 nucleotides: TGTGCCAGTAAGTTCTTTTCAGGACAGGCCCACTACGAGCAGTACTTC.

This clone is a singleton in its sample. The chain is built from TRBV11-1 and TRBJ1-2; 8 bases match TRBD1. The CDR3 extends over 13 amino acids. Germline-derived CDR1 and CDR2 are SGHAT and FQDESV (reference sequence). The trim removed 2 bases at V and 8 bases at J, leaving 4 bases unmatched. CDR3 in amino acids: CASSLFRGQGYTF. CDR3 coding DNA: TGTGCCAGCAGCTTATTCAGGGGGCAAGGCTACACCTTC. The entire variable domain, with the rest obtained from reference TRBV11-1 and TRBJ1-2, is as follows: EAEVAQSPRYKITEKSQAVAFWCDPISGHATLYWYRQILGQGPELLVQFQDESVVDDSQLPKDRFSAERLKGVDSTLKIQPAELGDSAMYLCASSLFRGQGYTFGSGTRLTVV.

V gene TRBV5-5 combines with J gene TRBJ2-5; tentative D call: TRBD2 (5 bases). Germline CDR1 SGHKS, CDR2 YYEKEE (reference sequence). V dropped 1 base and J dropped 5 bases, with 12 bases sitting between them. The CDR3 has 14 residues. The CDR3 region has the DNA TGTGCCAGCAGCTTGTCGGGGTCGGAGGAGACCCAGTACTTC. It translates to CASSLSGSEETQYF.

Only one count was recorded for this clone. The same CDR3 can be traced to other DNA sequences in this sample. V usage is TRBV6-5 and J usage is TRBJ1-5; D is unresolved. Germline V gene lookup returns CDR1 MNHEY and CDR2 SVGAGI. The CDR3 contains 12 residues. Trimming removed 3 bases at V and 6 bases at J, with 6 bases between. The CDR3 sequence is CASSYLGQPQHF. The DNA of the CDR3 is TGTGCCAGCAGTTATTTGGGTCAGCCCCAGCATTTT.

V usage is TRBV15 and J usage is TRBJ2-7, with TRBD1 as a possible D gene (5 bases). This CDR3 is built from 16 residues. V dropped 0 bases and J dropped 2 bases, with 14 bases sitting between them. Germline values: CDR1 LNHNV, CDR2 YYDKDF (reference sequence). The CDR3 is CATSRERGFRAYEQYF. The DNA of the CDR3 is TGTGCCACCAGCAGAGAGAGAGGCTTCAGGGCCTACGAGCAGTACTTC.

The chain carries TRBV19 and TRBJ2-7, with a tentative D call TRBD2 (5 bases). Germline CDR1 reads LNHDA; CDR2 reads SQIVND (reference sequence). This CDR3 is built from 15 residues. Trimming pared 4 bases from V and 2 bases from J, leaving 15 bases between. CDR3 nucleotides: TGTGCCAGTAGTACCCCATCGGGGAGCACCTACGAGCAGTACTTC. Amino acid sequence: CASSTPSGSTYEQYF.

The rearrangement links TRBV15 to TRBJ2-1; possible D gene TRBD2, 5 bases. CDR1 LNHNV and CDR2 YYDKDF come from the germline V gene (reference sequence). This CDR3 contains 13 residues. Trimming pared 3 bases from V and 12 bases from J, leaving 15 bases between. CDR3 in DNA: TGTGCCACCAGCAGTCAGAGTTACGGAGGGCAGTTCTTC. This translates into CATSSQSYGGQFF. Full variable domain (outside the CDR3, taken from reference TRBV15 and TRBJ2-1): DAMVIQNPRYQVTQFGKPVTLSCSQTLNHNVMYWYQQKSSQAPKLLFHYYDKDFNNEADTPDNFQSRRPNTSFCFLDIRSPGLGDTAMYLCATSSQSYGGQFFGPGTRLTVL.